Listed below are T cell receptor beta chains from one sample, sequenced in a study of long-term antiretroviral therapy in people with HIV. Clones were sequenced by immunoSEQ multiplex PCR, and TCRdb holds only the in-frame ones, with some missing. The data show about 21,000 clones, approximately 80% seen once. This sample comprised unsorted PBMCs, obtained 0.2 years after starting antiretroviral therapy. These receptors were obtained from a woman aged 25 to 39 with HIV. Both conserved end residues are part of each CDR3. D genes are given only for firm matches. Not every row has a clone size; where given, it reads once, few, many or a size class.

-	TRBV19	-	TRBJ1-1	TGTGCCAGTAGTCCAGGACAGCCCTGGAACACTGAAGCTTTCTTT	CASSPGQPWNTEAFF
-	TRBV25-1	-	TRBJ2-1	TGTGCCAGCAGTGAACAGGGGAGAAACAATGAGCAGTTCTTC	CASSEQGRNNEQFF
TRBD1	TRBV5-5	-	TRBJ1-1	TGTGCCAGCAGCTTGGCCGGGACAGTGAACACTGAAGCTTTCTTT	CASSLAGTVNTEAFF
-	TRBV15	-	TRBJ2-2	TGTGCCACCAGCAGAGCCCCCGGGGAGCTGTTTTTT	CATSRAPGELFF
-	TRBV6-1	-	TRBJ1-4	TGTGCCAGCAGTGAAGCTTGGCAGGGTAATGAAAAACTGTTTTTT	CASSEAWQGNEKLFF
-	TRBV27	few	TRBJ2-7	TGTGCCAGCAGTTTAACGGGCTCTATCTACGAGCAGTACTTC	CASSLTGSIYEQYF
-	TRBV29-1	once	TRBJ2-5	TGCAGCGTTGAATTTCCACAGGAAGAGACCCAGTACTTC	CSVEFPQEETQYF
TRBD1	TRBV11-2	-	TRBJ2-1	TGTGCCAGCAGCTTAACAGGGGCTTGGGGTGAGCAGTTCTTC	CASSLTGAWGEQFF
TRBD1	TRBV6-5	-	TRBJ1-3	TGTGCCAGCAGTTACTCGTCAGGGGGAACTGGAAACACCATATATTTT	CASSYSSGGTGNTIYF
-	TRBV30	-	TRBJ1-1	TGTGCCTGGTCAGGGATAGACATGAACACTGAAGCTTTCTTT	CAWSGIDMNTEAFF
-	TRBV10-3	-	TRBJ1-3	TGTGCCATCACCCGAGACGGGGGTACTGGAAACACCATATATTTT	CAITRDGGTGNTIYF
TRBD1	TRBV2	-	TRBJ2-1	TGTGCCAGTCGGGACAGGCCCTCTTTGGGCAATGAGCAGTTCTTC	CASRDRPSLGNEQFF
-	TRBV2	-	TRBJ1-2	TGTGCCAGCAGTGGCAGGGGAAACTATGGCTACACCTTC	CASSGRGNYGYTF
-	TRBV5-1	-	TRBJ1-2	TGCGCCAGCAGCTTGGCCTTTTCAGGGACCGGTGGCTACACCTTC	CASSLAFSGTGGYTF
-	TRBV9	-	TRBJ1-1	TGTGCCAGCAGCGTAGGCCAGGGGAACACTGAAGCTTTCTTT	CASSVGQGNTEAFF
TRBD1	TRBV5-1	-	TRBJ2-7	TGCGCCAGCAGCTTGCGACAGGGGGCATCCGAGCAGTACTTC	CASSLRQGASEQYF
-	TRBV5-6	-	TRBJ1-2	TGTGCCAGCAGCCCGGGACGGAAATATGGCTACACCTTC	CASSPGRKYGYTF
TRBD1	TRBV29-1	once	TRBJ2-7	TGCAGCGTGCAACCGCAGGGGGACATCTACGAGCAGTACTTC	CSVQPQGDIYEQYF
-	TRBV27	-	TRBJ1-1	TGTGCCAGCAGTTTATATACAGGAAACACTGAAGCTTTCTTT	CASSLYTGNTEAFF
-	TRBV11-2	once	TRBJ1-5	TGTGCCAGCAGCGCGGGGGGGGCCTTCAGCAATCAGCCCCAGCATTTT	CASSAGGAFSNQPQHF
TRBD1	TRBV6-1	-	TRBJ1-1	TGTGCCAGCAGTGAACAGGGACAGGCCTATATTGGGACTGAAGCTTTCTTT	CASSEQGQAYIGTEAFF
-	TRBV9	-	TRBJ1-4	TGTGCCAGCAGCGGCGAAAAACTGTTTTTT	CASSGEKLFF
-	TRBV30	-	TRBJ1-4	TGTGCCTGGAGTAAACCAGGTCTAACTAATGAAAAACTGTTTTTT	CAWSKPGLTNEKLFF
TRBD1	TRBV30	-	TRBJ1-4	TGTGCCTGGGAGACAGGGATTAATGAAAAACTGTTTTTT	CAWETGINEKLFF
TRBD1	TRBV27	-	TRBJ1-6	TGTGCCAGCAGTTGGGGACAGGGGGCGGGTTCACCCCTCCACTTT	CASSWGQGAGSPLHF
-	TRBV15	-	TRBJ1-1	TGTGCCACCAGCAGAGATTGGGGGCTGAAGGGGGGAGAAGCTTTCTTT	CATSRDWGLKGGEAFF
-	TRBV7-7	-	TRBJ1-1	TGTGCCAGCAGCTTAAGCAAGAACACTGAAGCTTTCTTT	CASSLSKNTEAFF
-	TRBV11-2	once	TRBJ1-5	TGTGCCAGCAGCTTAGATCGAGGACCTGGGGGCAATCAGCCCCAGCATTTT	CASSLDRGPGGNQPQHF
TRBD2	TRBV12-5	-	TRBJ2-3	TGTGCTAGTGGCGAGAGCGGGGGGGCCACTGATACGCAGTATTTT	CASGESGGATDTQYF
-	TRBV18	-	TRBJ2-1	TGTGCCAGCTCGCCATCTCGGGACTCCTACAATGAGCAGTTCTTC	CASSPSRDSYNEQFF
-	TRBV2	-	TRBJ1-3	TGTGCCAGCAAGAGCTCTGGAAACACCATATATTTT	CASKSSGNTIYF
-	TRBV9	-	TRBJ2-1	TGTGCCAGCAGCGTAGGACAGTTTGTGGCTGAGCAGTTCTTC	CASSVGQFVAEQFF
-	TRBV7-8	-	TRBJ1-5	TGTGCCAGCAGCCCTCCGGGACGGGGCAATCAGCCCCAGCATTTT	CASSPPGRGNQPQHF
-	TRBV7-9	-	TRBJ2-3	TGTGCCAGCACCCCTAGCACAGATACGCAGTATTTT	CASTPSTDTQYF
TRBD1	TRBV28	-	TRBJ1-4	TGTGCCAGCAGTCCTTGGACAGGGGATGAAAAACTGTTTTTT	CASSPWTGDEKLFF
TRBD2	TRBV6-4	-	TRBJ2-3	TGTGCCAGCAGCCCGACTAGCGGGGGACCAGATACGCAGTATTTT	CASSPTSGGPDTQYF
TRBD1	TRBV30	-	TRBJ1-2	TGTGCCTGGAGTGTGTCAGGGGGCGGGGGCTACACCTTC	CAWSVSGGGGYTF
-	TRBV19	-	TRBJ2-7	TGTGCCAGCAGACTAACGGAGTTCTCCTACGAGCAGTACTTC	CASRLTEFSYEQYF
-	TRBV5-1	-	TRBJ1-1	TGCGCCAGCAGCTTGCCGGACTCCTCGTTCACTGAAGCTTTCTTT	CASSLPDSSFTEAFF
TRBD2	TRBV10-3	-	TRBJ2-1	TGTGCCTCGGAGGGTAGCGGGGGTTTTGAGCAGTTCTTC	CASEGSGGFEQFF
-	TRBV19	few	TRBJ2-3	TGTGCCAGTAGTGAACAGGCTTCTAGCACAGATACGCAGTATTTT	CASSEQASSTDTQYF
-	TRBV11-2	-	TRBJ1-2	TGTGCCAGCAGCTTTGACACCAACTATGGCTACACCTTC	CASSFDTNYGYTF
-	TRBV27	-	TRBJ2-7	TGTGCCAGCAGTTTAGCAGGGCAGACCTACGAGCAGTACTTC	CASSLAGQTYEQYF
TRBD1	TRBV11-1	once	TRBJ2-2	TGTGCCAGCAGCATCGACAGGGGGCGGACCGGGGAGCTGTTTTTT	CASSIDRGRTGELFF
TRBD1	TRBV11-2	-	TRBJ1-4	TGTGCCAGCAGCTTTAGGGGGCGCAATGAAAAACTGTTTTTT	CASSFRGRNEKLFF
TRBD1	TRBV27	once	TRBJ1-2	TGTGCCAGCAGTTTAGGTTCGGACAGGTCATACACCTTC	CASSLGSDRSYTF
TRBD1	TRBV6-5	-	TRBJ2-1	TGTGCCAGCAGTTCCCAGGGGGTCAATGAGCAGTTCTTC	CASSSQGVNEQFF
-	TRBV5-4	-	TRBJ2-3	TGTGCCAGCAGCTTTGAGGGGAGGGGGACCACAGATACGCAGTATTTT	CASSFEGRGTTDTQYF
-	TRBV2	-	TRBJ1-2	TGTGCCAGCAGTGAAGCGAGACAGTCAGACTATGGCTACACCTTC	CASSEARQSDYGYTF
TRBD2	TRBV7-9	-	TRBJ2-3	TGTGCCAGCAGCTCGGGACTAGCGGGGAGCACAGATACGCAGTATTTT	CASSSGLAGSTDTQYF
TRBD1	TRBV12-5	-	TRBJ2-2	TGTGCTAGTGGTTTGATGCAGGGGGCTTCCGGGGAGCTGTTTTTT	CASGLMQGASGELFF
-	TRBV4-1	once	TRBJ1-2	TGCGCCAGCAGCCAAGCCTGGGACGGTACCTATGGCTACACCTTC	CASSQAWDGTYGYTF
-	TRBV18	-	TRBJ2-5	TGTGCCAGCTCACCACAGAGGGAGACCCAGTACTTC	CASSPQRETQYF
-	TRBV5-1	-	TRBJ1-2	TGCGCCAGCAGCTTAGGGCCCGGAGGGCTTAACTATGGCTACACCTTC	CASSLGPGGLNYGYTF
TRBD1	TRBV30	-	TRBJ1-1	TGTGCCTGGAGTGTGTGGGACAGGGACAACTCTGAAGCTTTCTTT	CAWSVWDRDNSEAFF
-	TRBV5-1	-	TRBJ2-3	TGCGCCAGCAGCTTAGGACAGATCGCAGATACGCAGTATTTT	CASSLGQIADTQYF
-	TRBV27	-	TRBJ1-2	TGTGCCAGCAGTTCTGCAGCCCTGGGGGGCTATGGCTACACCTTC	CASSSAALGGYGYTF
TRBD1	TRBV10-2	-	TRBJ1-6	TGCGCCAGCTCACCGGGACAGCAAAATTCACCCCTCCACTTT	CASSPGQQNSPLHF
-	TRBV23-1	-	TRBJ1-5	TGCGCCAGCAGTCAAAAACCCAGGGGTCCCCAGCCCCAGCATTTT	CASSQKPRGPQPQHF